What follows is one T cell receptor beta chain and its context. What it binds is not known. This entry comes from a study of T cell responses to AZD1222 COVID-19 vaccine. Study-wide background: Pooled samples include second doses given at about 4 or 12 weeks.

V trimming: 6 bases; J trimming: 4 bases; junction bases outside the gene matches: 10. Germline V lookup: CDR1 SEHNR, CDR2 FQNEAQ (reference sequence). This CDR3 is built from 15 residues. Study-wide findings and caveats: Spike was spanned by vaccine-associated CD4 TCRs, which were dominant at 160-218 and 743-854.

Clones were sequenced by immunoSEQ multiplex PCR, and TCRdb holds only the in-frame ones, with some missing. The sample lists over 90,000 clones, 84% occurring once. The clonotype comes from an adult in good health. The chain joins TRBV7-9 to TRBJ1-1; TRBD1 matches at 8 bases. Sequencing was performed on peripheral blood, taken on day 0 of AZD1222 vaccination. CDR3 region: CASRPKDRVGTEAFF. The CDR3, as DNA: TGTGCCAGCAGACCAAAGGACAGGGTCGGCACTGAAGCTTTCTTT.